Described below is a single T cell receptor (beta chain) sequence and its context. Germline CDR1 reads MNHEY; CDR2 reads SVGAGI. The CDR3 totals 14 residues. Losses at the gene ends were 8 bases for V and 1 base for J; bases not matched to a gene: 6. Sequencing was performed with immunoSEQ multiplex PCR; in TCRdb, only in-frame clones are kept and a portion is missing. The sample records some 140,000 clones, over 65% being singletons. The data belong to a study of blood T cell repertoires in COVID-19. The chain has TRBV6-5 and TRBJ1-1, with 8 bases matching TRBD1. This clonotype was obtained from an elderly man with acute or convalescent COVID-19. Sample: peripheral blood. CDR3 protein: CASGQGLRNTEAFF. The CDR3 DNA sequence: TGTGCCAGCGGACAGGGACTTAGGAACACTGAAGCTTTCTTT.